These 30 T cell receptor beta chains share one sample of origin, sequenced in a study of neurological immune-mediated disorders. MiXCR, applied by TCRdb to the 5' RACE reads, yields one record per CDR3 protein. This table holds over 60,000 distinct CDR3 sequences, approximately 5% found once. The source material was PBMCs. These TCRs come from a woman in her seventies with multiple sclerosis.

This clonotype was found many times. The chain carries TRBV12-3 or TRBV12-4 and TRBJ1-6; weak D call: TRBD1 (5 bases). The CDR3 extends over 15 amino acids. The V end was cut by 0 bases, the J end by 6 bases, with 9 bases between. CDR3 region: CASSLAGLSNSPLHF. CDR3 sequence (DNA): TGTGCCAGCAGTTTAGCGGGACTGTCTAATTCACCCCTCCACTTT.

With regard to this clonotype: A junction end diverges from the germline sequence, so it may reflect a read error. This chain links TRBV4-3 with TRBJ1-6, with D possibly TRBD1 on 6 matching bases. Germline values: CDR1 LGHNA, CDR2 YSLEER. The CDR3 runs 14 residues. The CDR3 reads CASSQEGGNSPLNF. CDR3 DNA sequence: TGCGCCAGCAGCCAAGAGGGGGGCAATTCACCCCTCAACTTT.

This clonotype was counted ten times or more. V usage is TRBV20-1 and J usage is TRBJ2-3; D gene uncertain. Germline V gives CDR1 DFQATT, CDR2 SNEGSKA (reference sequence). The CDR3 consists of 13 residues. V dropped 1 base and J dropped 9 bases, with 14 bases sitting between them. The CDR3 bases are TGCAGTGCTAGAGGCCCGACCTTAGAAACGCAGTATTTT. It is translated as CSARGPTLETQYF.

In this sample, this clonotype turned up many times. V gene TRBV12-3 or TRBV12-4 combines with J gene TRBJ1-5, with unresolved D. The CDR3 contains 12 residues. The ends were cut back, 6 bases at V and 0 bases at J, with 3 bases in the middle. The CDR3 nucleotides read TGTGCCAGCAGGCCTAGCAATCAGCCCCAGCATTTT. It translates to CASRPSNQPQHF.

The sample holds many counts of this clonotype. The chain uses TRBV12-3 or TRBV12-4 and TRBJ1-1, with 11 bases lining up with TRBD1. The V and J ends lost 6 bases and 4 bases, in that order; junction bases with no gene match: 4. The CDR3 has 14 residues. The chain's CDR3 is CASSLGQGATEAFF. The CDR3 bases are TGTGCCAGCAGCCTCGGACAGGGGGCCACTGAAGCTTTCTTT.

At least ten counts were recorded for this clonotype. Here the CDR3 reads CASTTNTEAFF. For the CDR3, the DNA is TGTGCCAGTACAACAAACACTGAAGCTTTCTTT. This chain links TRBV6-5 with TRBJ1-1, with D hard to call. The CDR3 extends over 11 amino acids. CDR1 is MNHEY, CDR2 SVGAGI, per germline. Trimming stripped 9 bases from V and 2 bases from J, with 7 bases between.

This clonotype was counted a few times. The J gene is TRBJ2-2, the V gene TRBV6-2 or TRBV6-3; the match to TRBD1 covers 8 bases. The CDR3 has 15 amino acids. CDR1 and CDR2 from the germline V gene are MNHEY and SVGEGT. J lost 8 bases, V lost 4 bases, and 9 bases had no gene match. The CDR3 sequence is CASSWGRGRIGELFF. The CDR3 DNA reads TGTGCCAGCAGTTGGGGCAGGGGGCGCATAGGGGAGCTGTTTTTT.

This clonotype is classed as medium-sized. The gene calls are TRBV5-5 and TRBJ2-1, with 8 positions matching TRBD1. Germline CDR1 is SGHKS and CDR2 is YYEKEE (reference sequence). The J segment lost 13 bases and the V segment lost 4 bases, leaving 10 bases of the junction unmatched. CDR3 length equals 13 residues. CDR3 sequence (DNA): TGTGCCAGCAGCCTCTGGGGACAGGCGGAACAGTTCTTC. Translation gives CASSLWGQAEQFF.

This clonotype was recorded at least ten times. The J gene is TRBJ1-4, the V gene TRBV20-1, with D unclear. From germline, CDR1 is DFQATT and CDR2 SNEGSKA (reference sequence). CDR3 length equals 18 residues. Between the trimmed V and J ends, which lost 0 bases and 0 bases, there was a span of 17 bases. In DNA, the CDR3 is TGCAGTGCTAGAGATCTCGAGGGCCCGAAAACAACTAATGAAAAACTGTTTTTT. Protein product: CSARDLEGPKTTNEKLFF.

This clonotype came up many times. The rearrangement uses TRBV12-3 or TRBV12-4 and TRBJ2-1; 13 bases map to TRBD2. V lost 6 bases to trimming and J lost 8 bases; unmatched junction nucleotides: 10. There are 16 residues in the CDR3. CDR3 bases: TGTGCCAGCAGCGGGCGGGGACTAGCGGGATGGGATGAGCAGTTCTTC. Protein sequence: CASSGRGLAGWDEQFF.

The chain couples TRBV7-2 to TRBJ2-5; 7 bases are a match to TRBD2. V gave up 2 bases and J gave up 3 bases; unmatched junction bases: 3. This CDR3 is 14 amino acids long. Looked up from germline, CDR1 is SGHTA and CDR2 is FQGNSA. The DNA of the CDR3 is TGTGCCAGCAGCTTACCCGGGACTAAAGAGACCCAGTACTTC. Protein: CASSLPGTKETQYF. The full variable domain, rest sourced from reference TRBV7-2 and TRBJ2-5, is GAGVSQSPSNKVTEKGKDVELRCDPISGHTALYWYRQSLGQGLEFLIYFQGNSAPDKSGLPSDRFSAERTGGSVSTLTIQRTQQEDSAVYLCASSLPGTKETQYFGPGTRLLVL.

The table lists this clonotype with many counts. The J gene is TRBJ1-2, the V gene TRBV27, with a weak D call TRBD1 (5 bases). CDR3 length: 10 residues. The germline V gene has CDR1 MNHEY and CDR2 SMNVEV (reference sequence). The ends were cut back, 7 bases at V and 8 bases at J, with 8 bases in the middle. The CDR3 nucleotides are TGTGCCAGCACCGGGGACGGCTACACCTTC. Its protein product is CASTGDGYTF.

This clonotype was counted many times. V gene TRBV5-1 combines with J gene TRBJ1-5, with D unclear. Trimming took 3 bases from V and 4 from J, leaving 11 bases between them. Germline V CDR1 and CDR2: SGHRS, YFSETQ. The CDR3 sequence is 14 residues long. CDR3 DNA sequence: TGCGCCAGCAGCTCGGGTAGTGAAAATCAGCCCCAGCATTTT. Protein: CASSSGSENQPQHF.

There are a few counts of this clonotype. This sequence joins TRBV18 and TRBJ2-5; D is perhaps TRBD1 (7 bases). Trimming took 5 bases from V and 5 from J, leaving 12 bases between them. Germline values: CDR1 KGHSH, CDR2 LQKENI. This CDR3 has 13 amino acids. CDR3 DNA sequence: TGTGCCAGCTCAACGACAGGGAGGGAGACCCAGTACTTC. Translating gives CASSTTGRETQYF.

This clonotype occurred many times. The chain uses TRBV7-8 and TRBJ2-2; D gene uncertain. Germline V CDR1 and CDR2: SGHVS, FQNEAQ. Trimming pared 0 bases from V and 1 base from J, leaving 6 bases between. The CDR3 consists of 15 residues. CDR3 protein: CASSLAFGNTGELFF. The CDR3 DNA sequence: TGTGCCAGCAGCTTAGCGTTCGGGAACACCGGGGAGCTGTTTTTT.

This clonotype was observed many times. The J gene is TRBJ2-2, the V gene TRBV6-5; 8 positions agree with TRBD2. Germline CDR1 and CDR2: MNHEY and SVGAGI. The CDR3 consists of 14 residues. Losses at the gene ends were 4 bases for V and 5 bases for J; bases not matched to a gene: 3. CDR3 nucleotides: TGTGCCAGCAGTTGGGTAGCGGGGACCGGGGAGCTGTTTTTT. Its protein product is CASSWVAGTGELFF.

This clonotype has ten or more counts. The V gene is TRBV7-2, the J gene TRBJ2-3; D is ambiguous. V was pared by 2 bases and J by 6 bases, with 3 bases between. Germline CDR1 SGHTA, CDR2 FQGNSA. The CDR3 runs to 11 residues. In DNA, the CDR3 is TGTGCCAGCAGCTTACGGGATACGCAGTATTTT. This gives the protein CASSLRDTQYF. Variable domain in full (rest from reference TRBV7-2 and TRBJ2-3): GAGVSQSPSNKVTEKGKDVELRCDPISGHTALYWYRQSLGQGLEFLIYFQGNSAPDKSGLPSDRFSAERTGGSVSTLTIQRTQQEDSAVYLCASSLRDTQYFGPGTRLTVL.

This clonotype came up many times. The rearrangement joins TRBV9 to TRBJ1-1; D unclear. The germline V gene has CDR1 SGDLS and CDR2 YYNGEE. The V end lost 0 bases, the J end lost 2 bases, and 8 bases lay between the germline ends. The CDR3 runs 14 residues. CDR3 residues: CASSVGWGNTEAFF. Here the CDR3 DNA reads TGTGCCAGCAGCGTAGGCTGGGGAAACACTGAAGCTTTCTTT.

This clonotype was recorded a few times. The V gene is TRBV7-8, the J gene TRBJ1-5; the match to TRBD1 covers 7 bases. The length of the CDR3 is 15 residues. Germline loops: CDR1 SGHVS, CDR2 FQNEAQ. The junction had 5 bases not matched to a gene; V was cut back by 5 bases and J by 1 base. The CDR3 sequence: CASSIQTGSNQPQHF. The CDR3 DNA reads TGTGCCAGCAGCATCCAGACAGGGAGCAATCAGCCCCAGCATTTT.

This clonotype was seen ten or more times. CDR3 coding DNA: TGTGCCAGCAGGCCGCGGGGCCGGGGGACAGATACGCAGTATTTT. Its translation: CASRPRGRGTDTQYF. The chain joins TRBV7-2 to TRBJ2-3, with D possibly being TRBD2 (6 bases). Trimming removed 6 bases from V and 3 bases from J, with 16 bases in between. CDR1 is SGHTA and CDR2 is FQGNSA in the germline V gene. The CDR3 has 15 residues.

Ten or more counts support this clonotype. V gene TRBV20-1 combines with J gene TRBJ2-7; 10 positions agree with TRBD2. Germline-derived CDR1 and CDR2 are DFQATT and SNEGSKA (reference sequence). V lost 1 base, J lost 3 bases, and 3 bases stayed unmatched. The CDR3 spans 14 residues. The CDR3 DNA is TGCAGTGCTAGAGGGACTAGCGGTTTCTACGAGCAGTACTTC. Translation gives CSARGTSGFYEQYF.

This clonotype was detected many times. CDR3: CASSLGQGGTDTQYF. The CDR3 DNA follows: TGCGCCAGCAGCTTAGGACAGGGGGGCACAGATACGCAGTATTTT. The V and J genes are TRBV5-1 and TRBJ2-3; 10 bases are shared with TRBD1. Germline-derived CDR1 and CDR2 are SGHRS and YFSETQ. The CDR3 totals 15 residues. After removal of 2 bases from V and 1 base from J, the junction contained 1 base not matched to a gene.

This clonotype was picked up one time. The chain couples TRBV18 to TRBJ2-1; unclear D gene. The CDR3 totals 16 residues. Germline V CDR1 and CDR2: KGHSH, LQKENI. Trimming pared 0 bases from V and 5 bases from J, leaving 14 bases between. The CDR3 region has the DNA TGTGCCAGCTCACCACCTAACAATCGCGGAGACAATGAGCAGTTCTTC. Translating gives CASSPPNNRGDNEQFF.

This clonotype appeared many times. This chain joins TRBV10-3 and TRBJ2-2, with 7 positions matching TRBD1. With 9 bases clipped from V and 3 bases from J, the junction kept 7 bases outside the gene matches. The CDR3 extends over 14 amino acids. Germline lookup yields CDR1 ENHRY and CDR2 SYGVKD. This chain's CDR3 is CAIRQGTDTGELFF. In DNA, the CDR3 is TGTGCCATTAGACAGGGTACGGACACCGGGGAGCTGTTTTTT.

This clonotype has ten or more counts. The V call is TRBV20-1, the J call TRBJ2-7; 7 bases line up with TRBD1. CDR1 is DFQATT and CDR2 is SNEGSKA in the germline V gene (reference sequence). The ends lost 3 bases at V and 0 bases at J; junction bases unmatched: 5. This CDR3 spans 14 amino acids. Here the CDR3 DNA reads TGCAGTGCTAGCGCTCGGGACAGCTCCTACGAGCAGTACTTC. Translated, it gives CSASARDSSYEQYF.

Ten or more counts support this clonotype. J is TRBJ2-1 and V is TRBV7-2; TRBD2 agrees at 11 bases. From germline, CDR1 is SGHTA and CDR2 FQGNSA. After removal of 3 bases from V and 7 bases from J, the junction contained 5 bases not matched to a gene. This CDR3 has 15 residues. The CDR3 is CASSLVSGRDNEQFF. CDR3 nucleotides: TGTGCCAGCAGCTTGGTTAGCGGGAGGGATAATGAGCAGTTCTTC.

At least ten counts were recorded for this clonotype. V gene TRBV6-2 or TRBV6-3 combines with J gene TRBJ2-4, with 14 bases identical to TRBD2. V gave up 3 bases and J gave up 0 bases; unmatched junction bases: 4. Germline V gene sequence: CDR1 MNHEY, CDR2 SVGEGT. The length of the CDR3 is 18 residues. CDR3 bases: TGTGCCAGCAGTTATGGGACTAGCGGGAGAATAGCCAAAAACATTCAGTACTTC. This translates into CASSYGTSGRIAKNIQYF.

This clonotype was recorded many times. The chain uses TRBV20-1 and TRBJ1-1, with a weak D call TRBD1 (5 bases). The V end lost 3 bases, the J end lost 6 bases, and 20 bases lay between the germline ends. Germline V lookup: CDR1 DFQATT, CDR2 SNEGSKA (reference sequence). The CDR3 loop spans 15 amino acids. DNA for the CDR3: TGCAGTGCTAGTAGTAGGGGTGGTGTGGGGGCTGAAGCTTTCTTT. This codes for CSASSRGGVGAEAFF.

This clonotype has a count of ten or more. This chain connects TRBV20-1 to TRBJ1-2; D is unclear. Germline CDR1 DFQATT, CDR2 SNEGSKA (reference sequence). The CDR3 runs 14 residues. The germline V and J ends were trimmed by 0 bases and 0 bases, with 8 bases remaining between them. CDR3 coding DNA: TGCAGTGCTAGAGATTGGGCCTCTAACTATGGCTACACCTTC. Residues: CSARDWASNYGYTF.

This clonotype showed up many times. The V gene is TRBV5-1, the J gene TRBJ2-1; 8 bases align to TRBD2. The V and J ends lost 6 bases and 7 bases, in that order; junction bases with no gene match: 12. Looked up from germline, CDR1 is SGHRS and CDR2 is YFSETQ. The CDR3 is 15 residues long. CDR3 bases: TGCGCCAGCACCGAAGGAACCCGGGAGGGGAATGAGCAGTTCTTC. This codes for CASTEGTREGNEQFF.